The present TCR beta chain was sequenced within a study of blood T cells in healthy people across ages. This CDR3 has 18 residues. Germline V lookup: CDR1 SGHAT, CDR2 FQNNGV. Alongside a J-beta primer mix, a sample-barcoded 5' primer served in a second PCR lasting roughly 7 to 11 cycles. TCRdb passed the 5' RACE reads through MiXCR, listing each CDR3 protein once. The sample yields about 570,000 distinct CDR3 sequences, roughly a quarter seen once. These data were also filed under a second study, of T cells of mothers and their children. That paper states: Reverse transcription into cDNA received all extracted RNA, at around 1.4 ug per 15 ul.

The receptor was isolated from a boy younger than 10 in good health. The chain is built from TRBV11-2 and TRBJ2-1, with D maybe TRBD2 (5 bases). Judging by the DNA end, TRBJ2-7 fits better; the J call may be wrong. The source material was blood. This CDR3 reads CASSPLVVSKSRGYEQYF. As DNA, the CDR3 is TGTGCCAGCAGCCCCCTGGTGGTTAGTAAAAGTCGGGGCTACGAGCAGTACTTC.